These 6 T cell receptor beta chains were sequenced from one sample in a study of vaccination effects on CD4 cells after COVID-19. Sequencing used immunoSEQ multiplex PCR; TCRdb keeps in-frame clones, though not all of them. The data hold tens of thousands of clones, with approximately 80% observed a single time. Ahead of sequencing, the ViraFEST assay grew antigen-specific CD4+ T cells using viral peptide pools. CD4+ T cells were isolated after around ten days of culture. According to PCR results, the person was infected with SARS-CoV-2 between March and December 2020. The antigens for these receptors are not known. This specimen consisted of CD4+ T cells from PBMCs cultured with HCoV-NL63 spike peptides, obtained before COVID-19 vaccination. These receptors all come from a human donor who had a prior SARS-CoV-2 infection.

The chain links TRBV6-1 to TRBJ2-2, with a tentative D call TRBD2 (7 bases). Germline V gene data show CDR1 as MNHNS and CDR2 as SASEGT. The CDR3 has 16 amino acids. The V and J ends lost 2 bases and 4 bases respectively, with 14 bases between them. CDR3: CASSEYGGGGTGELFF. CDR3 in DNA: TGTGCCAGCAGTGAATATGGGGGAGGGGGCACCGGGGAGCTGTTTTTT.

This clone showed up just once. V is TRBV3-1 (or the pseudogene TRBV3-2) and J is TRBJ2-5; a possible D gene is TRBD2 (5 bases). The CDR3 runs to 15 residues. The germline V and J ends were trimmed by 1 base and 5 bases, with 14 bases remaining between them. The germline V gene encodes CDR1 LGHDT and CDR2 YNNKEL (reference sequence). CDR3 bases: TGTGCCAGCAGCCAAGTCCCGGGAATAGGGGAGACCCAGTACTTC. Residues: CASSQVPGIGETQYF.

There are a few counts of this clone. This chain joins TRBV6-2 or TRBV6-3 and TRBJ1-2; D ambiguous. The CDR3 contains 12 residues. The germline V gene has CDR1 MNHEY and CDR2 SVGEGT. Trimming removed 2 bases from V and 7 bases from J, with 8 bases in between. The CDR3 coding sequence is TGTGCCAGCAGTTACCGATTCTCTGGCTACACCTTC. As protein: CASSYRFSGYTF.

This clone has a handful of counts. This chain connects TRBV5-1 to TRBJ1-5; 7 bases align to TRBD1. V trimming: 4 bases; J trimming: 3 bases; junction bases outside the gene matches: 7. This CDR3 has 15 residues. The germline gives CDR1 SGHRS, CDR2 YFSETQ. The CDR3 loop reads CASSKTGNLNQPQHF. DNA of the CDR3: TGCGCCAGCAGCAAGACAGGGAACCTCAATCAGCCCCAGCATTTT.

CDR3 nucleotides: TGTGCCACCAGCATCTCCGGGACAGGGGACTACGAGCAGTACTTC. It is translated as CATSISGTGDYEQYF. The chain links TRBV15 to TRBJ2-7, with 10 bases that match TRBD1. The germline V gene has CDR1 LNHNV and CDR2 YYDKDF (reference sequence). V lost 4 bases to trimming and J lost 3 bases; unmatched junction nucleotides: 6. The CDR3 runs to 15 residues. Drawing the rest from reference TRBV15 and TRBJ2-7, the complete variable domain is DAMVIQNPRYQVTQFGKPVTLSCSQTLNHNVMYWYQQKSSQAPKLLFHYYDKDFNNEADTPDNFQSRRPNTSFCFLDIRSPGLGDTAMYLCATSISGTGDYEQYFGPGTRLTVT.

This clone appeared a few times. The chain combines TRBV6-2 or TRBV6-3 with TRBJ2-1; D gene uncertain. Germline CDR1 is MNHEY and CDR2 is SVGEGT. The length of the CDR3 is 15 residues. Trimming shortened V by 7 bases and J by 2 bases, and 15 bases separated the two germline ends. CDR3 coding DNA: TGTGCCAGCACCCCACTGGGCCTTACCTACAATGAGCAGTTCTTC. Translating it yields CASTPLGLTYNEQFF.